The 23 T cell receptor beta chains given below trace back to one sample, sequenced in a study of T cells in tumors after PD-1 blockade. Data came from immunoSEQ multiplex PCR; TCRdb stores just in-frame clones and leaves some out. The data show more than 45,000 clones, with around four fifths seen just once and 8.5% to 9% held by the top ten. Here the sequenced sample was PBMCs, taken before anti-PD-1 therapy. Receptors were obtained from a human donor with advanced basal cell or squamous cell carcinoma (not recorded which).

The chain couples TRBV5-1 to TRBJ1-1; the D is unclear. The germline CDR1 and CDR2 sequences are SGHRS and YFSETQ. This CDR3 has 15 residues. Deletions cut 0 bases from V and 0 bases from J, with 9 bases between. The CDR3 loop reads CASSLVPEMNTEAFF. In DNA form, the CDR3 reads TGCGCCAGCAGCTTGGTTCCAGAGATGAACACTGAAGCTTTCTTT.

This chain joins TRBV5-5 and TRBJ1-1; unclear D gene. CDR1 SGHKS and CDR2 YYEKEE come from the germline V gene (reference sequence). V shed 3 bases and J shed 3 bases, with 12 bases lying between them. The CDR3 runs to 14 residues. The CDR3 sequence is CASSSRVRDTEAFF. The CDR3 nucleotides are TGTGCCAGCAGCTCCCGGGTAAGGGACACTGAAGCTTTCTTT.

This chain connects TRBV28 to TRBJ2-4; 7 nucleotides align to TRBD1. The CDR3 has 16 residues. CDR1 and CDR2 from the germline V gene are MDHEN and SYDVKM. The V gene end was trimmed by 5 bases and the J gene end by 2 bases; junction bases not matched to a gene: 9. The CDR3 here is CASSATGTATKNIQYF. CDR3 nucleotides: TGTGCCAGCAGTGCCACCGGGACAGCCACCAAAAACATTCAGTACTTC.

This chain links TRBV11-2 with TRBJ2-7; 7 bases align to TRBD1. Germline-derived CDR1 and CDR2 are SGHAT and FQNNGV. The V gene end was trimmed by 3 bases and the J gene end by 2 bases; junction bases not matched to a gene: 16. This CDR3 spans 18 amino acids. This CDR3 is CASSFLDRVVYPTYEQYF. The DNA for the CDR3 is TGTGCCAGCAGCTTCCTCGACAGGGTTGTGTACCCTACCTACGAGCAGTACTTC.

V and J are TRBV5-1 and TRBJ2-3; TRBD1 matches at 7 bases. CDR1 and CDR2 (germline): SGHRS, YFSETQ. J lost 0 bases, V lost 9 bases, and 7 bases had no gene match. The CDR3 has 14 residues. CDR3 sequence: CATNRGDSTDTQYF. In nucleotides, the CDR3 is TGCGCCACCAACAGGGGAGACAGCACAGATACGCAGTATTTT.

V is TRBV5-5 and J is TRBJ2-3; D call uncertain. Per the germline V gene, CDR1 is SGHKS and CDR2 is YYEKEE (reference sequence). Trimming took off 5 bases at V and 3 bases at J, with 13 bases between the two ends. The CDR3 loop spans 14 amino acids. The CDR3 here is CASSSKRPTDTQYF. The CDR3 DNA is TGTGCCAGCAGTAGTAAGCGCCCTACAGATACGCAGTATTTT.

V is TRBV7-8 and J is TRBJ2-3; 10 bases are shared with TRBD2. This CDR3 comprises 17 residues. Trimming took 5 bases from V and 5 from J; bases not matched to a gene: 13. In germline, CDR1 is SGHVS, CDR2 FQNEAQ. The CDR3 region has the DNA TGTGCCAGCAGCAGGAGGACTAGCGGCAGTCGTGGAGATACGCAGTATTTT. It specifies CASSRRTSGSRGDTQYF.

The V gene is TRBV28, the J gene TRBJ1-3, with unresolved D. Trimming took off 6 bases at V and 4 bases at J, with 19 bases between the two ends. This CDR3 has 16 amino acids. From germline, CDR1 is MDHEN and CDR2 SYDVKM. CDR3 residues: CASSLSPIARGNTIYF. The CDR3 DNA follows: TGTGCCAGCAGCTTAAGCCCCATTGCCCGAGGAAACACCATATATTTT.

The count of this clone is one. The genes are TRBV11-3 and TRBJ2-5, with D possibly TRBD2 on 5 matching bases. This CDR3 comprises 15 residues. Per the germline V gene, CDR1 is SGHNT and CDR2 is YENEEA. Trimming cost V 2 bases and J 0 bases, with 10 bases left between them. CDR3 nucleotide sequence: TGTGCCAGCAGCTTAATAGGGAGACACCAAGAGACCCAGTACTTC. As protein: CASSLIGRHQETQYF. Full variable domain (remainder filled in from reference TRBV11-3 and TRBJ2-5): EAGVVQSPRYKIIEKKQPVAFWCNPISGHNTLYWYLQNLGQGPELLIRYENEEAVDDSQLPKDRFSAERLKGVDSTLKIQPAELGDSAVYLCASSLIGRHQETQYFGPGTRLLVL.

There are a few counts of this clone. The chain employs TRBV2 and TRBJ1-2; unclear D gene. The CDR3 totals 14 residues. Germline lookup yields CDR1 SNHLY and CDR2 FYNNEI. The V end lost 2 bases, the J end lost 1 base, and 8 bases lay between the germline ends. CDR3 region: CASSEFGFNYGYTF. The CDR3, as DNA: TGTGCCAGCAGTGAATTTGGCTTTAACTATGGCTACACCTTC.

The chain's CDR3 is CASSQVGGQETQYF. Written as DNA, the CDR3 is TGTGCCAGCAGCCAAGTGGGGGGGCAAGAGACCCAGTACTTC. This chain uses TRBV3-1 (or the pseudogene TRBV3-2) with TRBJ2-5; 7 bases match TRBD2. Trimming removed 1 base from V and 2 bases from J; junction bases left unmatched: 1. CDR3 length equals 14 residues. Germline V gives CDR1 LGHDT, CDR2 YNNKEL (reference sequence).

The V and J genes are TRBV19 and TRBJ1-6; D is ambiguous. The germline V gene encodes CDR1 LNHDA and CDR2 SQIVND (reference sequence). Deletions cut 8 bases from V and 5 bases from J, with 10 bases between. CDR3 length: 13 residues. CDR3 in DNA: TGTGCCAGTCGCGGGGTGGATAATTCACCCCTCCACTTT. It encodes CASRGVDNSPLHF.

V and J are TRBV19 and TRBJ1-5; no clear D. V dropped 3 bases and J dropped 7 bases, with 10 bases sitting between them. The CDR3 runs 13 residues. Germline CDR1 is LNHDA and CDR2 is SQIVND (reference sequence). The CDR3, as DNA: TGTGCCAGTAGTATCTATCCGCCCCAGCCCCAGCATTTT. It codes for CASSIYPPQPQHF.

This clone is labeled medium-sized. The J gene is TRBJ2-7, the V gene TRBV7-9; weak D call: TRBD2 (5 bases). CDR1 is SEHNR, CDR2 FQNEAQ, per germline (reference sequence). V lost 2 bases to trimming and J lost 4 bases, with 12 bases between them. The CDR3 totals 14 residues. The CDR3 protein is CASSLPIEGYEQYF. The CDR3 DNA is TGTGCCAGCAGCTTACCAATAGAGGGTTACGAGCAGTACTTC.

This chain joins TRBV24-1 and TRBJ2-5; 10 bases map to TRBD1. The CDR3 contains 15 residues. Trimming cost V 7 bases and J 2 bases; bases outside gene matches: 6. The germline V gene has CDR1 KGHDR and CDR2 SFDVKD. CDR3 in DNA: TGTGCCACCAGCGCGCCGGACAGGGGGCAAGAGACCCAGTACTTC. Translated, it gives CATSAPDRGQETQYF.

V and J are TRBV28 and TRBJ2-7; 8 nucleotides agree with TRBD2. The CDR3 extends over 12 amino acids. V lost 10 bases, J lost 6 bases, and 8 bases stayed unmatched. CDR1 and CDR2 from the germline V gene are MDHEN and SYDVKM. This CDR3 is CATLAGRVEQYF. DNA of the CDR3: TGTGCCACCCTCGCCGGGAGGGTCGAGCAGTACTTC.

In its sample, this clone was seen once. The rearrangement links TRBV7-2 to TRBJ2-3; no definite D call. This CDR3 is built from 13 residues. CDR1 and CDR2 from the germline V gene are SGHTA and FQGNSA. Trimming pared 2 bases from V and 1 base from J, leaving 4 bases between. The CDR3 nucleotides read TGTGCCAGCAGCTTACAGGGCACAGATACGCAGTATTTT. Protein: CASSLQGTDTQYF.

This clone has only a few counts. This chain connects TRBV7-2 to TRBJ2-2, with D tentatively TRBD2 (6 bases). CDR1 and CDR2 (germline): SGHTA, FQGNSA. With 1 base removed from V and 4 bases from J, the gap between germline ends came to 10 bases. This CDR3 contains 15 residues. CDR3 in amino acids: CASSLGRAFTGELFF. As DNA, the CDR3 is TGTGCCAGCAGCTTAGGGAGGGCCTTCACCGGGGAGCTGTTTTTT.

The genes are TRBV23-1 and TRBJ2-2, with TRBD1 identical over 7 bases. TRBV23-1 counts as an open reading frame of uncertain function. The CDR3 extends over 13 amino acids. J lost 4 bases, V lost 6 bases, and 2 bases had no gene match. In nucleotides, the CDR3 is TGCGCCAGCAGCCCAGGGGGCACCGGGGAGCTGTTTTTT. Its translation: CASSPGGTGELFF.

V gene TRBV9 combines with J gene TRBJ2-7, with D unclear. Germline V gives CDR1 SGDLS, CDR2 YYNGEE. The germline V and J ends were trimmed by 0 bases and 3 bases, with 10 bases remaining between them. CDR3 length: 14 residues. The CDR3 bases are TGTGCCAGCAGCGTAGTCGCAGACTTCTACGAGCAGTACTTC. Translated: CASSVVADFYEQYF.

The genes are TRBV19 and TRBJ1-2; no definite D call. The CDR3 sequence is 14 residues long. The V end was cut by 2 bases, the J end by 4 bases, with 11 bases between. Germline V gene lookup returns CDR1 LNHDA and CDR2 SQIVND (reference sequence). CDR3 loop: CASSILPGPYGYTF. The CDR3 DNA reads TGTGCCAGTAGTATATTACCAGGACCCTATGGCTACACCTTC.

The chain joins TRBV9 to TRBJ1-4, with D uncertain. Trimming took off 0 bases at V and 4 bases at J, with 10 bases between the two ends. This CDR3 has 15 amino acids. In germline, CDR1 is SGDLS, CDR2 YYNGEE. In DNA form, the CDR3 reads TGTGCCAGCAGCGTAGGGGGTAGTAGTAATGAAAAACTGTTTTTT. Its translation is CASSVGGSSNEKLFF.

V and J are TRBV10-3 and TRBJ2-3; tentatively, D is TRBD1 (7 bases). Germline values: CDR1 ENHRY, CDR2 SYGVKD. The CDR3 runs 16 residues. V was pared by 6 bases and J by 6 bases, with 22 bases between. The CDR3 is CAISARQGREWDTQYF. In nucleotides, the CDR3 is TGTGCCATCAGCGCCCGACAGGGCCGGGAGTGGGATACGCAGTATTTT.